The TCR beta chain described here comes from a study of CD8 T cells in Susac syndrome. The table lists this clonotype with a few counts. V was trimmed by 1 base and J by 7 bases, leaving 14 bases between them. This CDR3 spans 14 amino acids. Per the germline V gene, CDR1 is SGHAT and CDR2 is FQNNGV. RNA amounts of 0.5 to 1 ug underwent reverse transcription with random hexamers. MiXCR, run by TCRdb on the immunoSEQ multiplex PCR reads, gives a single entry per CDR3 protein. The table has about 120,000 distinct CDR3 sequences, about 92% seen once. The chain carries TRBV11-2 and TRBJ2-7, with a weak D call TRBD2 (7 bases). The sample comprised CD4+ T cells from PBMCs. The receptor was derived from a human donor with multiple sclerosis. Here the CDR3 reads CASSLGGGPSEQYF. CDR3 in DNA: TGTGCCAGCAGCTTAGGGGGGGGGCCGAGTGAGCAGTACTTC.